Shown below are 17 T cell receptor beta chains from a single sample sequenced in a study of blood T cell repertoires in COVID-19. Sequencing used immunoSEQ multiplex PCR; TCRdb keeps in-frame clones, though not all of them. This sample has tens of thousands of clones; 87% occur once, and the top ten carry 4.5% to 6%. Input material: peripheral blood. The receptors were gathered from a woman of 80 years or more with active or convalescent COVID-19.

This chain links TRBV6-2 or TRBV6-3 with TRBJ1-2; D is possibly TRBD1 (5 bases). The CDR3 has 14 residues. Trimming took 6 bases from V and 2 from J, leaving 13 bases between them. Germline CDR1 is MNHEY and CDR2 is SVGEGT. The DNA of the CDR3 is TGTGCCAGCAGCCACAGGATGGCCAACTATGGCTACACCTTC. Translated: CASSHRMANYGYTF.

The chain recombines TRBV27 with TRBJ1-5, with TRBD1 matching 8 bases. Germline V gene lookup returns CDR1 MNHEY and CDR2 SMNVEV (reference sequence). V lost 2 bases to trimming and J lost 5 bases; unmatched junction nucleotides: 8. There are 16 residues in the CDR3. CDR3 coding DNA: TGTGCCAGCAGTTTAAGGCGGACAGGGCAGCATCAGCCCCAGCATTTT. It codes for CASSLRRTGQHQPQHF.

V is TRBV7-2 and J is TRBJ1-5, with 9 positions matching TRBD1. After removal of 4 bases from V and 4 bases from J, the junction contained 5 bases not matched to a gene. The CDR3 contains 15 residues. Germline CDR1 is SGHTA and CDR2 is FQGNSA. The CDR3, as DNA: TGTGCCAGCAGCTGGACAGGGGCGAATAATCAGCCCCAGCATTTT. This encodes CASSWTGANNQPQHF.

This rearrangement joins TRBV18 to TRBJ2-6, with 10 bases aligning to TRBD1. From germline, CDR1 is KGHSH and CDR2 LQKENI. The CDR3 is 17 residues long. Trimming took 6 bases from V and 2 from J; bases not matched to a gene: 7. In nucleotides, the CDR3 is TGTGCCAGCTCGCCGACAGGGGGCATGACTGGGGCCAACGTCCTGACTTTC. Amino acids: CASSPTGGMTGANVLTF.

The genes are TRBV24-1 and TRBJ2-1; 11 bases line up with TRBD1. CDR1 KGHDR and CDR2 SFDVKD come from the germline V gene. The CDR3 length is 18 residues. V shed 2 bases, J shed 6 bases, and the junction held 11 bases outside the gene matches. The CDR3, as DNA: TGTGCCACCAGTGATTCCGCAGGCTGGACAGGGGGCATCAATGAGCAGTTCTTC. Protein sequence: CATSDSAGWTGGINEQFF.

The V gene is TRBV4-1, the J gene TRBJ1-1; 9 nucleotides match TRBD1. There are 15 residues in the CDR3. Germline assignment: CDR1 MGHRA and CDR2 YSYEKL. J gave up 2 bases and V 4 bases, and 5 bases lay outside the gene matches. CDR3 nucleotides: TGCGCCAGCAGCCCAGGACAGGGGACAAACACTGAAGCTTTCTTT. Translation: CASSPGQGTNTEAFF.

This clone is a singleton in its sample. The V and J genes are TRBV21-1 and TRBJ2-7; TRBD2, as called in the table, went unchecked against the DNA. TRBV21-1 is designated a pseudogene. The CDR3 has 15 amino acids. DNA of the CDR3: TGTGCCAGCAGCAAAGAGATCCCGGGAGGGCACGAGCAGTACTTC. It is translated as CASSKEIPGGHEQYF.

V and J are TRBV21-1 and TRBJ2-1; TRBD2 reflects the table's D call only, with no check against the DNA. TRBV21-1 is deemed a pseudogene. The CDR3 has 15 amino acids. The CDR3 here is CASSKGGSSYNEQFF. CDR3 coding DNA: TGTGCCAGCAGCAAAGGCGGGAGCTCCTACAATGAGCAGTTCTTC.

The rearrangement uses TRBV30 and TRBJ1-3, with a weak D call TRBD1 (6 bases). The germline V and J ends were trimmed by 3 bases and 0 bases, with 12 bases remaining between them. The CDR3 is made up of 15 amino acids. Germline V gene data show CDR1 as GTSNPN and CDR2 as SVGIG (reference sequence). CDR3 residues: CAWSHRDRSGNTIYF. CDR3 sequence (DNA): TGTGCCTGGAGCCACAGGGACCGCTCTGGAAACACCATATATTTT.

This sequence joins TRBV7-9 and TRBJ2-1, with D possibly TRBD1 on 5 matching bases. V lost 7 bases, J lost 7 bases, and 17 bases lay in between. The CDR3 sequence is 14 residues long. The germline V gene has CDR1 SEHNR and CDR2 FQNEAQ (reference sequence). CDR3 residues: CASKPPPGQNEQFF. DNA for the CDR3: TGTGCCAGCAAACCTCCACCAGGGCAAAATGAGCAGTTCTTC. The whole variable domain, remainder taken from reference TRBV7-9 and TRBJ2-1, is DTGVSQNPRHKITKRGQNVTFRCDPISEHNRLYWYRQTLGQGPEFLTYFQNEAQLEKSRLLSDRFSAERPKGSFSTLEIQRTEQGDSAMYLCASKPPPGQNEQFFGPGTRLTVL.

The chain employs TRBV6-2 or TRBV6-3 and TRBJ2-6; no reliable D call. The CDR3 extends over 16 amino acids. CDR1 and CDR2 (germline): MNHEY, SVGEGT. V was clipped by 1 base and J by 1 base, with 8 bases between them. For the CDR3, the DNA is TGTGCCAGCAGTTACTACTTCCTATCTGGGGCCAACGTCCTGACTTTC. This encodes CASSYYFLSGANVLTF.

The chain recombines TRBV19 with TRBJ2-1; 10 nucleotides align to TRBD2. Per the germline V gene, CDR1 is LNHDA and CDR2 is SQIVND (reference sequence). V shed 7 bases, J shed 8 bases, and the junction held 11 bases outside the gene matches. The CDR3 is 15 residues long. The CDR3 sequence: CASKREREGPYEQFF. Written as DNA, the CDR3 is TGTGCCAGTAAAAGAGAGCGGGAGGGCCCCTATGAGCAGTTCTTC.

The chain joins TRBV24-1 to TRBJ2-5; 8 bases map to TRBD2. After removal of 4 bases from V and 3 bases from J, the junction contained 9 bases not matched to a gene. The CDR3 extends over 16 amino acids. CDR1 and CDR2 from the germline V gene are KGHDR and SFDVKD. The CDR3 is CATSESGTREKETQYF. CDR3 DNA sequence: TGTGCCACCAGTGAGTCCGGGACTAGGGAGAAAGAGACCCAGTACTTC.

The rearrangement joins TRBV9 to TRBJ2-7, with 10 positions matching TRBD1. The CDR3 runs 14 residues. CDR1 SGDLS and CDR2 YYNGEE come from the germline V gene. V was clipped by 4 bases and J by 2 bases; unmatched bases: 3. The DNA of the CDR3 is TGTGCCAGCAGCTCAGGACAGGGGGCCTACGAGCAGTACTTC. This sequence encodes CASSSGQGAYEQYF.

V and J are TRBV11-2 and TRBJ2-1, with 11 bases aligning to TRBD2. Germline lookup yields CDR1 SGHAT and CDR2 FQNNGV. CDR3 length: 15 residues. Trimming removed 3 bases from V and 8 bases from J; junction bases left unmatched: 6. Here the CDR3 DNA reads TGTGCCAGCAGCTTTCGACTAGCGGGATCGGATGAGCAGTTCTTC. Its protein product is CASSFRLAGSDEQFF.

The V gene is TRBV15, the J gene TRBJ1-2; a possible D gene is TRBD1 (6 bases). V lost 1 base and J 4 bases, leaving 13 bases between the germline ends. CDR3 length: 15 residues. Germline-derived CDR1 and CDR2 are LNHNV and YYDKDF (reference sequence). The CDR3 is CATSRGAGVAYGYTF. The CDR3 DNA reads TGTGCCACCAGCAGAGGAGCAGGGGTGGCCTATGGCTACACCTTC.

This clone was seen a handful of times. This chain links TRBV6-5 with TRBJ2-7, with D unclear. This CDR3 has 14 residues. The ends were cut back, 0 bases at V and 5 bases at J, with 11 bases in the middle. CDR1 is MNHEY, CDR2 SVGAGI, per germline. The CDR3 DNA is TGTGCCAGCAGTTACTCAGGCATCGGAGACGAGCAGTACTTC. Translated, it gives CASSYSGIGDEQYF.